The T cell receptor (beta chain) described here comes from a study of technical replicates of blood from several donors. With 3 bases clipped from V and 0 bases from J, the junction kept 5 bases outside the gene matches. Germline V CDR1 and CDR2: SGHTA, FQGTGA. The CDR3 is 17 residues long. This clone was seen a single time. Sequencing was performed with immunoSEQ multiplex PCR; in TCRdb, only in-frame clones are kept and a portion is missing. The table includes roughly 70,000 clones, approximately 94% detected once. V is TRBV7-3 and J is TRBJ2-2, with 9 bases identical to TRBD2. Sequenced: T cells isolated from PBMCs. The origin of this receptor is a human donor in good health. The CDR3 nucleotides read TGTGCCAGCAGCTTCCCCTCTAGCGGGGCGAACACCGGGGAGCTGTTTTTT. Residues: CASSFPSSGANTGELFF.